One and the same sample provided the 20 T cell receptor beta chains below, sequenced in a study of cytomegalovirus exposure and HLA in healthy donors. PCR used 60 Vbeta primers and 13 Jbeta primers. The data were produced by immunoSEQ multiplex PCR, yet TCRdb's version contains in-frame clones alone and is incomplete. The sample holds approximately 70,000 clones, around 78% seen once. The sequenced sample consisted of PBMCs. These receptors all come from a middle-aged man in good health and CMV-seronegative.

CDR3 region: CSVGGQGLYEQYF. The CDR3 nucleotides read TGCAGCGTTGGGGGACAGGGACTCTACGAGCAGTACTTC. The J gene is TRBJ2-7, the V gene TRBV29-1, with TRBD1 matching 9 bases. This CDR3 is built from 13 residues. V dropped 4 bases and J dropped 3; count of bases not matched to a gene: 4. Germline V CDR1 and CDR2: SQVTM, ANQGSEA.

This chain connects TRBV2 to TRBJ2-7, with 10 bases identical to TRBD2. The ends lost 6 bases at V and 1 base at J; junction bases unmatched: 0. Germline V gene sequence: CDR1 SNHLY, CDR2 FYNNEI. The CDR3 loop spans 13 amino acids. As DNA, the CDR3 is TGTGCCAGCAGGACTAGCGGGTCCTACGAGCAGTACTTC. Translated, it gives CASRTSGSYEQYF.

This chain links TRBV28 with TRBJ1-2, with TRBD1 as a possible D gene (6 bases). CDR1 and CDR2 (germline): MDHEN, SYDVKM. The germline V and J ends were trimmed by 2 bases and 10 bases, with 11 bases remaining between them. The CDR3 extends over 12 amino acids. The CDR3 loop reads CASSLRGQPYTF. The CDR3 bases are TGTGCCAGCAGTTTACGTGGACAGCCCTACACCTTC.

The V call is TRBV5-4, the J call TRBJ2-7; 9 bases are a match to TRBD1. Germline CDR1 is SGHNT and CDR2 is YYREEE (reference sequence). The CDR3 runs to 15 residues. The ends lost 5 bases at V and 3 bases at J; junction bases unmatched: 9. CDR3 residues: CASRSGTGTVYEQYF. CDR3 in DNA: TGTGCCAGCAGATCCGGGACAGGGACTGTCTACGAGCAGTACTTC.

In this sample, this clone turned up a few times. This chain joins TRBV9 and TRBJ2-1; 14 bases are shared with TRBD2. CDR1 is SGDLS and CDR2 is YYNGEE in the germline V gene. CDR3 length: 16 residues. V lost 5 bases to trimming and J lost 0 bases; unmatched junction nucleotides: 1. CDR3: CASRGTSGSSYNEQFF. CDR3 nucleotides: TGTGCCAGCAGAGGGACTAGCGGGAGCTCCTACAATGAGCAGTTCTTC.

This clone occurred a few times. The junction differs from germline at one of its ends, possibly a read error. The chain links TRBV7-7 to TRBJ2-6; D not certain. CDR1 and CDR2 (germline): SSHAT, FNYEAQ (reference sequence). This CDR3 spans 14 amino acids. In DNA, the CDR3 is TGTGCTAGCAGCCCAGATTCTGGGGCCAACGTCCTGACTTTC. This codes for CASSPDSGANVLTF.

The genes are TRBV2 and TRBJ2-7; 7 bases align to TRBD2. The CDR3 loop spans 14 amino acids. Losses at the gene ends were 3 bases for V and 5 bases for J; bases not matched to a gene: 7. The germline V gene has CDR1 SNHLY and CDR2 FYNNEI. The CDR3 DNA reads TGTGCCAGCAGTGACCCAGGGAGGGAAGACGAGCAGTACTTC. It encodes CASSDPGREDEQYF.

This rearrangement joins TRBV2 to TRBJ2-6; D possibly corresponds to TRBD2 (6 bases). The CDR3 length is 15 residues. The germline V gene encodes CDR1 SNHLY and CDR2 FYNNEI. Trimming removed 7 bases at V and 0 bases at J, with 10 bases between. The CDR3 DNA follows: TGTGCCAGCAATATGGGGGGCTCTGGGGCCAACGTCCTGACTTTC. Encoded protein: CASNMGGSGANVLTF.

V is TRBV30 and J is TRBJ2-7; 9 bases align to TRBD1. Losses at the gene ends were 4 bases for V and 4 bases for J; bases not matched to a gene: 11. The V gene's germline CDR1 is GTSNPN and CDR2 SVGIG (reference sequence). The CDR3 contains 15 residues. CDR3 coding DNA: TGTGCCTGGACTCACAAGGGACAGGGACCGTACGAGCAGTACTTC. Translated, it gives CAWTHKGQGPYEQYF.

The CDR3 reads CASILGAEAFF. CDR3 sequence (DNA): TGTGCCAGCATCCTCGGGGCTGAAGCTTTCTTT. This rearrangement joins TRBV27 to TRBJ1-1; D ambiguous. With 7 bases removed from V and 6 bases from J, the gap between germline ends came to 9 bases. Germline V gene lookup returns CDR1 MNHEY and CDR2 SMNVEV (reference sequence). CDR3 length: 11 amino acids.

The chain has TRBV19 and TRBJ1-2; D gene uncertain. The ends were cut back, 5 bases at V and 7 bases at J, with 20 bases in the middle. This CDR3 is built from 15 residues. Germline-derived CDR1 and CDR2 are LNHDA and SQIVND (reference sequence). The CDR3 loop is CASSSVGDGVLGYTF. The CDR3 DNA follows: TGTGCCAGTAGTTCTGTTGGCGACGGGGTTCTTGGCTACACCTTC.

The chain couples TRBV20-1 to TRBJ2-7, with a tentative D call TRBD1 (6 bases). The V gene lost 4 bases and the J gene lost 7 bases, with 11 bases spanning the gap. CDR3 length: 11 residues. Germline-derived CDR1 and CDR2 are DFQATT and SNEGSKA (reference sequence). CDR3 in DNA: TGCAGTGCTACCCTCCAGGGGGAGCAGTACTTC. Translating gives CSATLQGEQYF.

This clone was seen a handful of times. This rearrangement joins TRBV30 to TRBJ2-1, with 11 bases fitting TRBD1. The CDR3 is 16 residues long. The trim removed 3 bases at V and 2 bases at J, leaving 6 bases unmatched. Germline-derived CDR1 and CDR2 are GTSNPN and SVGIG (reference sequence). Written as DNA, the CDR3 is TGTGCCTGGAGCGGACCGGGACAGGGGGCCTACAATGAGCAGTTCTTC. As protein: CAWSGPGQGAYNEQFF. The full variable domain, with the rest looked up from reference TRBV30 and TRBJ2-1, is SQTIHQWPATLVQPVGSPLSLECTVEGTSNPNLYWYRQAAGRGLQLLFYSVGIGQISSEVPQNLSASRPQDRQFILSSKKLLLSDSGFYLCAWSGPGQGAYNEQFFGPGTRLTVL.

This chain joins TRBV10-3 and TRBJ1-2; the D gene is possibly TRBD1 (6 bases). V lost 3 bases to trimming and J lost 4 bases, with 12 bases between them. CDR1 and CDR2 from the germline V gene are ENHRY and SYGVKD. This CDR3 has 14 amino acids. In DNA, the CDR3 is TGTGCCATCAGTGATACAGGGAATAGCTATGGCTACACCTTC. Its protein product is CAISDTGNSYGYTF.

This clone was seen only once. The chain uses TRBV7-9 and TRBJ1-2; possibly TRBD1 for D (6 bases). Trimming cost V 3 bases and J 7 bases, with 12 bases left between them. The germline V gene has CDR1 SEHNR and CDR2 FQNEAQ (reference sequence). The CDR3 has 13 residues. The CDR3 DNA reads TGTGCCAGCAGCTTGGGGGGGGCGAGTGGCTACACCTTC. It codes for CASSLGGASGYTF.

This clone has just a few counts. The V and J genes are TRBV27 and TRBJ2-1; TRBD2 aligns across 7 bases. The CDR3 is 17 residues long. Germline CDR1 and CDR2: MNHEY and SMNVEV (reference sequence). Trimming took 5 bases from V and 4 from J; bases not matched to a gene: 14. The CDR3 region has the DNA TGTGCCAGCAGTCGACTAACGTGGGAGGGAGTTTACAATGAGCAGTTCTTC. This gives the protein CASSRLTWEGVYNEQFF.

The V call is TRBV6-1, the J call TRBJ1-1; D is perhaps TRBD1 (6 bases). Between the trimmed V and J ends, which lost 2 bases and 4 bases, there was a span of 17 bases. The CDR3 runs to 16 residues. CDR1 and CDR2 from the germline V gene are MNHNS and SASEGT. CDR3 loop: CASSEFRGAVGTEAFF. CDR3 in DNA: TGTGCCAGCAGTGAATTTCGGGGGGCGGTCGGCACTGAAGCTTTCTTT.

In its sample, this clone was seen a few times. The chain is built from TRBV5-6 and TRBJ1-2, with TRBD1 matching over 8 bases. CDR3 length: 19 amino acids. Germline CDR1 is SGHDT and CDR2 is YYEEEE. V shed 1 base and J 5 bases; nucleotides not matched to a gene: 19. This CDR3 reads CASSLFGPVGQVVKYGYTF. The CDR3 DNA follows: TGTGCCAGCAGCTTGTTTGGACCGGTGGGACAGGTTGTTAAGTATGGCTACACCTTC.

This clone has more than one count but fewer than ten. The chain links TRBV15 to TRBJ2-2, with 10 bases that match TRBD2. Germline CDR1 and CDR2: LNHNV and YYDKDF (reference sequence). The J segment lost 6 bases and the V segment lost 3 bases, leaving 4 bases of the junction unmatched. This CDR3 comprises 15 residues. The CDR3 DNA sequence: TGTGCCACCAGCAGGGGGACTAGCGCGTCCGGGGAGCTGTTTTTT. Translation: CATSRGTSASGELFF.

The gene calls are TRBV7-9 and TRBJ2-5; D may be TRBD2 (6 bases). Germline V lookup: CDR1 SEHNR, CDR2 FQNEAQ (reference sequence). The V end lost 6 bases, the J end lost 4 bases, and 21 bases lay between the germline ends. This CDR3 is built from 16 residues. CDR3 coding DNA: TGTGCCAGCAGTCATACCAAAGGGCGGAGGGGAGAGACCCAGTACTTC. It encodes CASSHTKGRRGETQYF.